Given below is one T cell receptor (beta chain) in context. It lacks a known antigen. No much larger clone exists at a distance of one base, and base qualities are not known. This entry is derived from a study of identifying expanded T cells in peripheral blood (dated by TCRdb to between 2018 and 2020). Context from the whole study: Technical replicates were generated by sequencing separate aliquots of the same genomic DNA pool, and four replicates were compared pairwise.

No immune events, such as infections, were documented for the healthy donors during the collection period. Time-dependent variance in a beta-binomial model of T-cell clone differential abundance was calibrated using healthy-donor blood repertoires as a training cohort. The training cohort was composed of about 10 healthy donors, 3 female and 7 male. The donors were between about 29 and 65 years old, with an average age of about 40 years. Whole blood was collected from each healthy donor at three time points spaced roughly two weeks apart and obtained from a commercial supplier. Genomic DNA was extracted from unsorted whole blood for immunosequencing. TCRbeta CDR3 regions were profiled by bias-controlled multiplex PCR amplification of genomic DNA with the immunoSEQ Assay. For the original study's pipeline: The absolute abundance of each unique TCRbeta CDR3 region was quantified after sequences were collapsed and filtered. Two models were used to test differential abundance: a binomial model (Fisher-equivalent) and a beta-binomial model that adds time-dependent variance fitted from healthy donors. Any clone with fewer than 5 combined templates was excluded, and a clone was called differentially abundant if its Benjamini-Hochberg FDR was below 0.01. The form v = (b*log(k)+a)^2 was used to model beta-binomial variance as a function of total template count across the two samples. Held by TCRdb, this immuneACCESS table contains in-frame sequences only and omits some clones. Under half of the omission traces to an unresolved V gene where checked; the cause of the rest is unknown. The V and J calls and clone size are taken from that table; D and trimming were inferred from the DNA. The sample data list about 100,000 clones, and 87% of these were observed just once. The ten top clones hold 17% of the sample.

Results and caveats for the whole study, not just this receptor: The authors expected biological variance in healthy repertoires might increase further over much longer intervals such as months to years. Variance in clone template counts between approximately two-week samples significantly increased with total template count across all healthy donors. Both the number of clones called differentially abundant and the false-positive rate were significantly reduced by the beta-binomial model across all healthy-donor time intervals. The binomial model flagged roughly 1.2 differentially abundant clones between technical replicates but 15 to 17 over roughly two weeks and roughly 20 over roughly 4 weeks.

Trimming costs V 3 bases and J 1 base, and their ends lie 13 bases apart. The germline V gene provides CDR1 SQVTM and CDR2 ANQGSEA. Inclusive of the bounding cysteine and phenylalanine, the CDR3 is 14 residues long. The sequence is cut down to CDR3 DNA, 42 bases in frame from base 1. The receptor was isolated from a person between 18 and 75 years old in good health. Input material: blood. Rearrangement joined TRBV29-1 to TRBJ2-7; a tentative D match to TRBD2 spans 5 bases. The CDR3 sequence is CSVESAGSSYEQYF. At the DNA level, the sequence is TGCAGCGTTGAGTCGGCGGGTAGTTCCTACGAGCAGTACTTC.